The T cell receptor (beta chain) under discussion was sequenced for a study of shared clonotypes between healthy human individuals. Study-level results: Clonotype sharing among donors likely depends on sequencing depth.

For this clone: What it recognizes is unknown.

Naive CD8 cells were CD45RO-negative, positively selected for CCR7, excluding terminally differentiated effector memory CD45RA+ cells. Donors, without exception, were Caucasian adults residing in Nashville, Tennessee. This CDR3 has 12 residues. Germline V gives CDR1 SGHVS, CDR2 FQNEAQ. Trimming shortened V by 3 bases and J by 3 bases, and 4 bases separated the two germline ends. Only in-frame clones appear in the TCRdb table, and some are missing; sequencing was by immunoSEQ multiplex PCR. The repertoire holds around 600,000 clones, with around 96% as singletons. This TCR was sampled from a woman in her twenties or thirties in good health. Input material: naive CD8+ T cells sorted from blood. The rearrangement joins TRBV7-8 to TRBJ2-3; D gene uncertain. For the CDR3, the DNA is TGTGCCAGCAGCTTTTCAACAGATACGCAGTATTTT. Its translation: CASSFSTDTQYF. The whole variable domain, filled in from reference TRBV7-8 and TRBJ2-3, reads GAGVSQSPRYKVAKRGQDVALRCDPISGHVSLFWYQQALGQGPEFLTYFQNEAQLDKSGLPSDRFFAERPEGSVSTLKIQRTQQEDSAVYLCASSFSTDTQYFGPGTRLTVL.